The rows below give T cell receptor beta chains drawn from one sample of a study of T-cell reconstitution after alpha-beta-depleted transplantation in children. TCRdb reanalysed the PCR reads using MiXCR and keeps one entry per CDR3 protein. Found here are 300,000 or so distinct CDR3 sequences, around 25% of them singletons; the top ten hold roughly 11%. The material sequenced was PBMCs, mostly from graft donor cells, taken 180 days after TCRalphabeta/CD19-depleted stem cell transplant. The receptor source for this set is a male patient under 18 who had a stem cell transplant for acute lymphoblastic leukemia, so the T cells may come from the graft donor. CDR3s leave out the opening cysteine and the closing phenylalanine or tryptophan.

v_call	j_call	cdr3_aa
TRBV12-3/TRBV12-4	TRBJ2-2	ASSELAGGTLNTGELF
TRBV5-1	TRBJ2-7	ASSRTYTYEQY
TRBV10-3	TRBJ2-7	AISFSGLPYEQY
TRBV9	TRBJ2-3	ASSVRLDLTDTQY
TRBV18	TRBJ2-3	ASSPDRGHHTQY
TRBV3-1	TRBJ2-4	ASSQRGAELAKNIQY
TRBV5-5	TRBJ2-1	ASSRTGTYNEQF
TRBV7-3	TRBJ2-4	ASSLIGGADIQY
TRBV5-1	TRBJ2-1	ASSLYAGTLGNEQF
TRBV12-3/TRBV12-4	TRBJ2-7	ASSLGQTSPYEQY
TRBV7-9	TRBJ2-5	ASSLTALETQY